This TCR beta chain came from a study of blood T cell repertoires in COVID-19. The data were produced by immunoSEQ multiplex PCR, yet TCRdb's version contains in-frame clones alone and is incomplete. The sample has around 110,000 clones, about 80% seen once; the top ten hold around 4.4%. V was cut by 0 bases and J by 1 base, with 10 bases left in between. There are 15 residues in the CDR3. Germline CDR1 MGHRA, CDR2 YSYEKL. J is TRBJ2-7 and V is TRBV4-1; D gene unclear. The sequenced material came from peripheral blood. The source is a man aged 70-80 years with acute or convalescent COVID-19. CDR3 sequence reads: CASSQDGGRSYEQYF. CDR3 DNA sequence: TGCGCCAGCAGCCAAGATGGCGGCAGATCCTACGAGCAGTACTTC.